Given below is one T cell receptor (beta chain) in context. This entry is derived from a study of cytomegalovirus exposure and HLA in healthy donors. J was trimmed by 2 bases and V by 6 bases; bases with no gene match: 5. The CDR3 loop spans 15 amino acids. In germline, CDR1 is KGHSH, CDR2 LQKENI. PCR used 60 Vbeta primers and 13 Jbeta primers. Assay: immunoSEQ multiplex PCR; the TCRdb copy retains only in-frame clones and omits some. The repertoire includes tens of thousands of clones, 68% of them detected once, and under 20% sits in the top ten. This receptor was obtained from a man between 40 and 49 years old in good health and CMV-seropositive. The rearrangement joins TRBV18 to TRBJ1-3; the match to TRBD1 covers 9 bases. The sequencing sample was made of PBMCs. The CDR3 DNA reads TGTGCCAGCTCTCCTGGACAGGGGCCTGGAAACACCATATATTTT. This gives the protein CASSPGQGPGNTIYF.